The clone carrying this T cell receptor (beta chain) has at least ten counts. Its cognate antigen is unknown. Amplification targeted TCR beta CDR3 regions from RNA transcripts. The HTBI primer set served for first-round RT-PCR of the TCR CDR3. From the multiplex PCR reads, TCRdb called clonotypes with MiXCR, one entry per CDR3 protein. Of some 340,000 distinct CDR3 sequences in the sample, roughly an eighth were seen once. These data belong to a study of T cells in Graves' hyperthyroidism and ophthalmopathy. Findings and caveats of the study: Ophthalmopathy was distinguished from stable hyperthyroidism by 13 V-J signatures.

Germline values: CDR1 MDHEN, CDR2 SYDVKM. The CDR3 totals 17 residues. The ends were cut back, 4 bases at V and 1 base at J, with 16 bases in the middle. Investigators excluded patients with uncontrolled infection, other autoimmune disease, pregnancy or lactation. Sequenced sample: blood. The clonotype comes from a woman aged 40 to 49 with Graves' ophthalmopathy. The chain links TRBV28 to TRBJ2-2; perhaps TRBD1 as D (6 bases). The CDR3, as DNA: TGTGCCAGCAGTTCTGAGGGGGACCCCAGGAACACCGGGGAGCTGTTTTTT. Translation: CASSSEGDPRNTGELFF. The entire variable domain, with the rest obtained from reference TRBV28 and TRBJ2-2, is as follows: DVKVTQSSRYLVKRTGEKVFLECVQDMDHENMFWYRQDPGLGLRLIYFSYDVKMKEKGDIPEGYSVSREKKERFSLILESASTNQTSMYLCASSSEGDPRNTGELFFGEGSRLTVL.